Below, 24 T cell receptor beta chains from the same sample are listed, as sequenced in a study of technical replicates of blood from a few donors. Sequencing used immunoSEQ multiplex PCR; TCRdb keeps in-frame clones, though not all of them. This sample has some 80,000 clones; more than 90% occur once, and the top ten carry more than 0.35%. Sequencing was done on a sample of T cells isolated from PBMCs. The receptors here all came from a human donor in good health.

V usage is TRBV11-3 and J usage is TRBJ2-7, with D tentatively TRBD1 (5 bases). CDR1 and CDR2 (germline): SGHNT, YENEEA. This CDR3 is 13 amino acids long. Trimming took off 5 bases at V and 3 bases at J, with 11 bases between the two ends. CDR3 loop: CASSPGHIYEQYF. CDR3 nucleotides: TGTGCCAGCAGCCCCGGACATATCTACGAGCAGTACTTC.

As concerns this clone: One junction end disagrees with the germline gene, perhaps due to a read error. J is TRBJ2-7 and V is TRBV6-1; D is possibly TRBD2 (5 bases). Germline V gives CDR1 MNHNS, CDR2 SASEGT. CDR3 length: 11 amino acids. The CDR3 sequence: CASSENGLASF. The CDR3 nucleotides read TGTGCCAGCAGTGAAAATGGACTCGCTAGTTTC.

The CDR3 sequence: CASSLDPMRSGANVLTF. Here the CDR3 DNA reads TGTGCCAGCAGCTTAGATCCTATGCGTTCTGGGGCCAACGTCCTGACTTTC. V gene TRBV7-9 combines with J gene TRBJ2-6; D is unresolved. Germline lookup yields CDR1 SEHNR and CDR2 FQNEAQ (reference sequence). The CDR3 loop spans 17 amino acids. Trimming cost V 1 base and J 1 base, with 11 bases left between them.

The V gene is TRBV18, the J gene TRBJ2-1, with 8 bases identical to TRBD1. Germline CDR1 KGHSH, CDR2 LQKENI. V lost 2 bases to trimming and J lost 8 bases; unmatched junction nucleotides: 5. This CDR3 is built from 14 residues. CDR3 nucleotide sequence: TGTGCCAGCTCACCAGAGGGACAGGTCGATGAGCAGTTCTTC. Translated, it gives CASSPEGQVDEQFF. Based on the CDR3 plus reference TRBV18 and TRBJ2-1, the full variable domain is NAGVMQNPRHLVRRRGQEARLRCSPMKGHSHVYWYRQLPEEGLKFMVYLQKENIIDESGMPKERFSAEFPKEGPSILRIQQVVRGDSAAYFCASSPEGQVDEQFFGPGTRLTVL.

CDR3 DNA sequence: TGTGCCAGCAGTCCTAGAGAGGCGGAAGAGACCCAGTACTTC. It specifies CASSPREAEETQYF. V usage is TRBV2 and J usage is TRBJ2-5; no definite D call. The CDR3 is 14 amino acids. Germline values: CDR1 SNHLY, CDR2 FYNNEI. V lost 5 bases, J lost 3 bases, and 13 bases lay in between.

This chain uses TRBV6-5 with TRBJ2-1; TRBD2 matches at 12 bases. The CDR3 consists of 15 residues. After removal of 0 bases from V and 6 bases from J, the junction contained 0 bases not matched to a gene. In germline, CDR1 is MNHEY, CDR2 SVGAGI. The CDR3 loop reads CASSYSTSGSNEQFF. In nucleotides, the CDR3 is TGTGCCAGCAGTTACTCGACTAGCGGGAGCAATGAGCAGTTCTTC.

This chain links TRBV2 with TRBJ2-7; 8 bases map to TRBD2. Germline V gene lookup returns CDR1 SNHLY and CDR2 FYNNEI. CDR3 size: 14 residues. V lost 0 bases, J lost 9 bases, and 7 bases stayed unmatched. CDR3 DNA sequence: TGTGCCAGCAGTGAAGCGGAGGGACTAGTCCTGCAGTACTTC. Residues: CASSEAEGLVLQYF.

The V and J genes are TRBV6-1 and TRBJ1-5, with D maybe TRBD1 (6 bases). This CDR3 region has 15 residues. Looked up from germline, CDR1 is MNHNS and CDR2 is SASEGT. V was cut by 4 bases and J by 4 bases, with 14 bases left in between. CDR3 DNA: TGTGCCAGCAGTGCCTTAGGGACACAAAATCAGCCCCAGCATTTT. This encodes CASSALGTQNQPQHF.

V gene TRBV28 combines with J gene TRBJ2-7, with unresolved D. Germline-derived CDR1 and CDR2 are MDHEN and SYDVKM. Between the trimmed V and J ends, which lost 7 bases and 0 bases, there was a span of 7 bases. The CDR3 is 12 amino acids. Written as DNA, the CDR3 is TGTGCCAGCAAAAAGAGCTCCTACGAGCAGTACTTC. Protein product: CASKKSSYEQYF. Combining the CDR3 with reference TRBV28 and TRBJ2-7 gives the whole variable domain DVKVTQSSRYLVKRTGEKVFLECVQDMDHENMFWYRQDPGLGLRLIYFSYDVKMKEKGDIPEGYSVSREKKERFSLILESASTNQTSMYLCASKKSSYEQYFGPGTRLTVT.

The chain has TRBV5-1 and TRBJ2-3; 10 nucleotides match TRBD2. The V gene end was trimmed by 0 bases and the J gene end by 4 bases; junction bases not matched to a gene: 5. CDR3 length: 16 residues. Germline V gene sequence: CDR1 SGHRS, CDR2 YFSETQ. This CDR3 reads CASSLEAGGQADTQYF. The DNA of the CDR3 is TGCGCCAGCAGCTTGGAAGCGGGAGGGCAAGCAGATACGCAGTATTTT.

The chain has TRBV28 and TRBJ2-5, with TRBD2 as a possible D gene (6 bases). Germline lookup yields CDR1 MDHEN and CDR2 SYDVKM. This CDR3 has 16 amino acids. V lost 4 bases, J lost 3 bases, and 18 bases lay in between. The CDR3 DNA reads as TGTGCCAGCAGTTCACCCCATCGGGAGTGGAAAGAGACCCAGTACTTC. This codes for CASSSPHREWKETQYF.

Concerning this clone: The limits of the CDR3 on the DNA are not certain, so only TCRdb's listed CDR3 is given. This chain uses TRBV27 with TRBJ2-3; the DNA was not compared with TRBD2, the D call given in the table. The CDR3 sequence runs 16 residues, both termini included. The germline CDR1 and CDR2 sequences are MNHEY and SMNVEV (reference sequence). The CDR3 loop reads CASSLSLREITDTQYF.

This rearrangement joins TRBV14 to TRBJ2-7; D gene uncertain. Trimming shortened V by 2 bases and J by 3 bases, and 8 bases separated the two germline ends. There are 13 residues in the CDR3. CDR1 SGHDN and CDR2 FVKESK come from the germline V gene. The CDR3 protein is CASSQFTDYEQYF. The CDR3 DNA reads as TGTGCCAGCAGCCAATTCACAGACTACGAGCAGTACTTC.

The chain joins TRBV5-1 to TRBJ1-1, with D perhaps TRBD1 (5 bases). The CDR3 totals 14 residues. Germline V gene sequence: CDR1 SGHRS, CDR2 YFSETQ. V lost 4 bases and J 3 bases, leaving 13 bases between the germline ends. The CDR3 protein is CASSLGHLDTEAFF. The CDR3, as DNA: TGCGCCAGCAGCCTTGGACACCTTGACACTGAAGCTTTCTTT.

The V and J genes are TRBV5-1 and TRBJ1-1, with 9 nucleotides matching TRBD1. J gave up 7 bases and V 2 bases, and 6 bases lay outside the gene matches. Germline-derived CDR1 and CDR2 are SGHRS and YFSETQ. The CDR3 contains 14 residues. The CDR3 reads CASSFFADRGEAFF. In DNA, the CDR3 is TGCGCCAGCAGCTTTTTTGCGGACAGGGGTGAAGCTTTCTTT. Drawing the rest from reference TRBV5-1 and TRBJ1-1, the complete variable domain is KAGVTQTPRYLIKTRGQQVTLSCSPISGHRSVSWYQQTPGQGLQFLFEYFSETQRNKGNFPGRFSGRQFSNSRSEMNVSTLELGDSALYLCASSFFADRGEAFFGQGTRLTVV.

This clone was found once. CDR3 region: CAWSSGGYGYTF. DNA of the CDR3: TGTGCCTGGAGCTCAGGTGGATATGGCTACACCTTC. The rearrangement links TRBV30 to TRBJ1-2; D is unresolved. Trimming stripped 3 bases from V and 5 bases from J, with 10 bases between. This CDR3 comprises 12 residues. Germline CDR1 GTSNPN, CDR2 SVGIG (reference sequence).

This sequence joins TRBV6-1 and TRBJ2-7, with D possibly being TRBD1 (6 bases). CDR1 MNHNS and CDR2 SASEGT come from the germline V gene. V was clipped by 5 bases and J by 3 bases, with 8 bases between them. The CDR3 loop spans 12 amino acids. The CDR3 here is CASSRQVYEQYF. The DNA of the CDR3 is TGTGCCAGCAGTAGACAGGTCTACGAGCAGTACTTC.

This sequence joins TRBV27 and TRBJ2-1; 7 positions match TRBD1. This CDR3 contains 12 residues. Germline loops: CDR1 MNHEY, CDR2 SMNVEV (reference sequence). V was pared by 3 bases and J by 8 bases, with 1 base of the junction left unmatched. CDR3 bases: TGTGCCAGCAGTTTGAGGGGGCATGAGCAGTTCTTC. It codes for CASSLRGHEQFF.

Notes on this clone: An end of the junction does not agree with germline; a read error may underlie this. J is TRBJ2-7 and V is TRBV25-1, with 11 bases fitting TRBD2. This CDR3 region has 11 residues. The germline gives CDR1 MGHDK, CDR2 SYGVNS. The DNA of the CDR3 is TGTGCCAGCAGTGAGACTAGCGGGGTTGTTTTC. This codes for CASSETSGVVF.

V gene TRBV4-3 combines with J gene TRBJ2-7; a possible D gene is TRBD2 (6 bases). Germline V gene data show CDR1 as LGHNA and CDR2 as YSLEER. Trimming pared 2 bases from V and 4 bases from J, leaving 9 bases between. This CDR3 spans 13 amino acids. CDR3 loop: CASSQWLAYEQYF. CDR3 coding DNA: TGCGCCAGCAGCCAATGGCTAGCGTACGAGCAGTACTTC.

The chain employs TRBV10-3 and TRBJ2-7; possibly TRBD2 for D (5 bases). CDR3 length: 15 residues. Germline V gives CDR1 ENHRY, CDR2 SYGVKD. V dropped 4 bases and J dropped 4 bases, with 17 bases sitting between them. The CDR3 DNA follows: TGTGCCATCAGTGGCGCTAGCAGGACCTCATACGAGCAGTACTTC. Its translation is CAISGASRTSYEQYF.

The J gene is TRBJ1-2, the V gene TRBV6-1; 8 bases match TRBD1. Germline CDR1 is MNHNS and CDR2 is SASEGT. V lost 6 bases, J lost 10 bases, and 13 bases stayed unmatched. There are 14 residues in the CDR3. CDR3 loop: CASSAFDRGGYYTF. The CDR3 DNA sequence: TGTGCCAGCAGCGCCTTCGACAGGGGCGGATACTACACCTTC.

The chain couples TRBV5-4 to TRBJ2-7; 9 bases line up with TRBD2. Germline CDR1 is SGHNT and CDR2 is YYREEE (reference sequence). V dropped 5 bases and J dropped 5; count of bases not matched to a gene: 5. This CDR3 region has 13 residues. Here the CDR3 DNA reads TGTGCCAGCAGTGTAGCGGGGGACAACGAGCAGTACTTC. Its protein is CASSVAGDNEQYF.

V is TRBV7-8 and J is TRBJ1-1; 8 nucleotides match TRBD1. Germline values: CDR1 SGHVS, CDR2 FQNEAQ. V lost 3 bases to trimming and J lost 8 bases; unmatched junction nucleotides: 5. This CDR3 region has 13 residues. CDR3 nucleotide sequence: TGTGCCAGCAGCTTCCGGGACAGGCGCGAAGCTTTCTTT. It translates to CASSFRDRREAFF.